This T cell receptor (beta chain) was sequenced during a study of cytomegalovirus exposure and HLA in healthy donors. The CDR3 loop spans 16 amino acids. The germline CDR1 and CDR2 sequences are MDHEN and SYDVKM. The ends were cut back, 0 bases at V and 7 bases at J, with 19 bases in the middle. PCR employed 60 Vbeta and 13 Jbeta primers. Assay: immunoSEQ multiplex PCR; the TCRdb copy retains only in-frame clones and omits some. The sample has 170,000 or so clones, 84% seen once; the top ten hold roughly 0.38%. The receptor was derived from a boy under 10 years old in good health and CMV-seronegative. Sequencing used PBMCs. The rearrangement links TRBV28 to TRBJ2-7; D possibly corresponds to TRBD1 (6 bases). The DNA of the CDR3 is TGTGCCAGCAGTTTATGGGCGGACCACAGGGCGCATGAGCAGTACTTC. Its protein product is CASSLWADHRAHEQYF.